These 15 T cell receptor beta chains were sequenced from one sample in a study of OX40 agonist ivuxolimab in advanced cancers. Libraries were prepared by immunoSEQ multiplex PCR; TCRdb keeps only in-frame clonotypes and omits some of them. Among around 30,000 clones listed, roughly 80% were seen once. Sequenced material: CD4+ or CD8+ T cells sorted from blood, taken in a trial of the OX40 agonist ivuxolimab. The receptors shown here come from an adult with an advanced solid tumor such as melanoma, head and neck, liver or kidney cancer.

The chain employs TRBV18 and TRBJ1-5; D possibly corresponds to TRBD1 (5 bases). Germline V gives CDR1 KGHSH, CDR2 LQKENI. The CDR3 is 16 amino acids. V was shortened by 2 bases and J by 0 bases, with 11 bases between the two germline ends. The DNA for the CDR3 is TGTGCCAGCTCACCAGGCGGGGCCTATAGCAATCAGCCCCAGCATTTT. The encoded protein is CASSPGGAYSNQPQHF.

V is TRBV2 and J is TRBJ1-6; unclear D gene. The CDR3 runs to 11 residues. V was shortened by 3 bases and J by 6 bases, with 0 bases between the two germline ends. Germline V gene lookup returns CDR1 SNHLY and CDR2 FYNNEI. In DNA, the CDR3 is TGTGCCAGCAGTGATAATTCACCCCTCCACTTT. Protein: CASSDNSPLHF.

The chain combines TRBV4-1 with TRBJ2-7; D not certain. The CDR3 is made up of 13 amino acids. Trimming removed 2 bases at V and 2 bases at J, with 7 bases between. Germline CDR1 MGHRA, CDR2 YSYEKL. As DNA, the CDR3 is TGCGCCAGCAGCCAAAGGGTTACCTACGAGCAGTACTTC. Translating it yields CASSQRVTYEQYF.

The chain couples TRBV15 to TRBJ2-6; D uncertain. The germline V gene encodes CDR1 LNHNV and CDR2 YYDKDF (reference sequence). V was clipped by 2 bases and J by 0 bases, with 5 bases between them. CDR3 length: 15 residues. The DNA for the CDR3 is TGTGCCACCAGCAGATACGACTCTGGGGCCAACGTCCTGACTTTC. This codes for CATSRYDSGANVLTF.

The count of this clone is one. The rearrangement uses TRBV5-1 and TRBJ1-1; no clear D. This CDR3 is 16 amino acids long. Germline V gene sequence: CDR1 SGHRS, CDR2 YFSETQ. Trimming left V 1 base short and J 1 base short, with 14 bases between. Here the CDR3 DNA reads TGCGCCAGCAGCTTGAACGCCCAGGCCGCGAACACTGAAGCTTTCTTT. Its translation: CASSLNAQAANTEAFF.

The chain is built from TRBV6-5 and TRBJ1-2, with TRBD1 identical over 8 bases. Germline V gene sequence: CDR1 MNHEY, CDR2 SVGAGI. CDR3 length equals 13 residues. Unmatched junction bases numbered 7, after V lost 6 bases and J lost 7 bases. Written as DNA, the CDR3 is TGTGCCAGCAGGGTAGGACAGGGTTCTGGCTACACCTTC. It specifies CASRVGQGSGYTF.

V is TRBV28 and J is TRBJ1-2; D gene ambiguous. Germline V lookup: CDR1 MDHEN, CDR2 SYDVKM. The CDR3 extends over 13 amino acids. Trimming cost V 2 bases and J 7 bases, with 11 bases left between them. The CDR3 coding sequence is TGTGCCAGCAGTTTAACGCCGATGGGTGGCTACACCTTC. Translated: CASSLTPMGGYTF.

The CDR3 sequence: CASSDAGTTTGELFF. CDR3 bases: TGTGCCAGCAGTGATGCGGGGACCACCACCGGGGAGCTGTTTTTT. This chain links TRBV2 with TRBJ2-2; a weak D match, TRBD2 (6 bases). V gave up 3 bases and J gave up 4 bases, with 12 bases separating them. The CDR3 sequence is 15 residues long. Per germline, CDR1 SNHLY and CDR2 FYNNEI. The full variable domain, rest sourced from reference TRBV2 and TRBJ2-2, is EPEVTQTPSHQVTQMGQEVILRCVPISNHLYFYWYRQILGQKVEFLVSFYNNEISEKSEIFDDQFSVERPDGSNFTLKIRSTKLEDSAMYFCASSDAGTTTGELFFGEGSRLTVL.

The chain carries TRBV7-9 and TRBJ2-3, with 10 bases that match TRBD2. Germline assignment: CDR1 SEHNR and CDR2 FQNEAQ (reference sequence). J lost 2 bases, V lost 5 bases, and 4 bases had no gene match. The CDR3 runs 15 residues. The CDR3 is CASSPAGGVTDTQYF. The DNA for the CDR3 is TGTGCCAGCAGCCCAGCGGGGGGGGTCACAGATACGCAGTATTTT.

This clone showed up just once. The CDR3 here is CASYWGQLDSPLHF. For the CDR3, the DNA is TGTGCCAGCTATTGGGGACAGCTAGATTCACCCCTCCACTTT. V gene TRBV2 combines with J gene TRBJ1-6, with 7 bases lining up with TRBD1. Losses at the gene ends were 8 bases for V and 8 bases for J; bases not matched to a gene: 9. The CDR3 is made up of 14 amino acids. Germline V gene lookup returns CDR1 SNHLY and CDR2 FYNNEI.

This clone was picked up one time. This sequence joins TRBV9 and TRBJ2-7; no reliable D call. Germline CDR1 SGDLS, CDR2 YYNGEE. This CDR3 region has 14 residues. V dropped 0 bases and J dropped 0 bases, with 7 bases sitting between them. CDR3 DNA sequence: TGTGCCAGCAGCGTAGGGTCAAACTCCTACGAGCAGTACTTC. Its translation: CASSVGSNSYEQYF.

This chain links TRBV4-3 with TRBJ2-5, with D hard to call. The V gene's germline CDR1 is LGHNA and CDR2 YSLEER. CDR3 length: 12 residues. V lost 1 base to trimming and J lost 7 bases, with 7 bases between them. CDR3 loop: CASSQGPGTQYF. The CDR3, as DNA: TGCGCCAGCAGCCAAGGACCGGGGACCCAGTACTTC.

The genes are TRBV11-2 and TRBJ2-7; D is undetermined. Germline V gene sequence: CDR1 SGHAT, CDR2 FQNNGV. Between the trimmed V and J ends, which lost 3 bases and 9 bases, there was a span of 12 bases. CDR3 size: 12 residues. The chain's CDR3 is CASSFRPPRQYF. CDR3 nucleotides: TGTGCCAGCAGCTTCCGCCCCCCCCGGCAGTACTTC.

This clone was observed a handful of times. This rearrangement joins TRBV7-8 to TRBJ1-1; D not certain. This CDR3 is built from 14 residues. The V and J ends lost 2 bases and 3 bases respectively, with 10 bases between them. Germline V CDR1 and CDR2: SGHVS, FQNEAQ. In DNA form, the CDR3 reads TGTGCCAGCAGCTTATGGTTGGGAGACACTGAAGCTTTCTTT. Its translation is CASSLWLGDTEAFF.

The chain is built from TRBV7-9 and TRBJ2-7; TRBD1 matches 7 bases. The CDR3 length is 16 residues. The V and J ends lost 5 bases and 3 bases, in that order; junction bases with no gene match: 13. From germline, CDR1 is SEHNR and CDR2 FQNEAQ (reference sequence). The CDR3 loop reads CASSLSQGTLGYEQYF. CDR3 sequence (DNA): TGTGCCAGCAGCCTATCACAGGGGACCTTGGGCTACGAGCAGTACTTC.